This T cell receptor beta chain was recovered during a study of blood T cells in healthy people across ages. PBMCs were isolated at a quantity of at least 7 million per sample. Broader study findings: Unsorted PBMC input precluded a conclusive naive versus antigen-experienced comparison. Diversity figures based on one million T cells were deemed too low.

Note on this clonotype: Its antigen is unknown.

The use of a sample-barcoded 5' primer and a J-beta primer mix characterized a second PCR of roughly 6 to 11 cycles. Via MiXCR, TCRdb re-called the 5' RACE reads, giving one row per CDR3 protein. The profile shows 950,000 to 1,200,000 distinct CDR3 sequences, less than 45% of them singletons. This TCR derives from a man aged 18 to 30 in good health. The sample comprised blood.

CDR3 amino acids: CASSPAGPNSPLHF. The CDR3 nucleotides are TGCGCCAGCAGCCCGGCGGGACCTAATTCACCCCTCCACTTT. The chain couples TRBV5-1 to TRBJ1-6, with TRBD1 as a possible D gene (5 bases). The CDR3 sequence is 14 residues long. The V gene's germline CDR1 is SGHRS and CDR2 YFSETQ. Trimming pared 4 bases from V and 6 bases from J, leaving 11 bases between.